This T cell receptor (beta chain) emerged from a study of human T cells and chemical hapten exposure (dated by TCRdb to the early 2020s). In the study overall: The libraries were sequenced as a pool, and the TCR yield per sample differed mostly because of small variations in library volumes within the pool. Peripheral blood TCR repertoire changes were tracked in vivo in alopecia patients during primary and secondary sensitization to the hapten diphenylcyclopropenone (DPC). For every blood RNA sample, sequencing covered both the TCR alpha and TCR beta chains.

Interpreted using the paper, the time point label stands for: healthy volunteer bleed at 6 weeks. Unfractionated whole blood was collected in Tempus Blood RNA tubes, and total RNA was extracted from that blood. Four to six healthy volunteers were used as TCR sequencing controls and were bled at day 0, 2 weeks and 6 weeks. Results the study describes overall, beyond this receptor: Repeated subsampling changed both the strength of the expansion versus patch-test correlation and the threshold at which that correlation became significant. The number of TCRs above 1 in 1000 frequency did not change with DPC sensitization; there was no evidence of global repertoire structure alterations.

The library came from RACE. The sequencing machine was a NextSeq 500. During library preparation, unique molecular identifiers were attached to individual cDNA molecules so that TCRs could be counted in a quantitative, reproducible way. The study's processing was this. A median of approximately 96,000 TCRs per sample was observed, with a range of roughly 20,000 to 700,000. V, J and CDR3 annotation of the TCR reads was performed with the Decombinator software suite. Every sample was subsampled to the same number of TCRs (28,000) for the PS versus PT1 abundance plots. TCRs were defined as expanded if absent before sensitization and observed at least eight times at the 2-week time point. Using fastp at Q25 and MiXCR, TCRdb reprocessed the public reads and kept productive beta chains. Every CDR3 protein is listed once, alongside the most common genes and DNA of its rows. TCRdb's processing, not the authors' own work, is the source of the V and J calls. For this sample the table gives roughly 71,000 distinct CDR3 sequences, of which approximately 6.2% were detected only once. The top ten constitute roughly 3.4% of the sample.

There are a few counts of this clonotype. Its antigen remains unidentified. No much larger clone exists at a distance of one base, and base qualities are not known. The sequence derives from a female donor in good health. Some clones in this sample may be carry-over from other donors' samples. Material for sequencing was whole blood.

The DNA sequence is TGTGCCAGCAGCTTTTTGAGGTGCAATCAGCCCCAGCATTTT. Its protein product is CASSFLRCNQPQHF. Recombination joined TRBV7-4 with TRBJ1-5, with the D segment identity uncertain. V is pared back by 3 bases and J by 2 bases, with 8 bases lying between the germline termini. CDR1 and CDR2, looked up from the germline V gene, are SGHVT and SQSDAQ. The CDR3 runs 14 amino acids, cysteine and phenylalanine included. Only the CDR3 part of the read is kept: 42 bases, read in frame from the first base.